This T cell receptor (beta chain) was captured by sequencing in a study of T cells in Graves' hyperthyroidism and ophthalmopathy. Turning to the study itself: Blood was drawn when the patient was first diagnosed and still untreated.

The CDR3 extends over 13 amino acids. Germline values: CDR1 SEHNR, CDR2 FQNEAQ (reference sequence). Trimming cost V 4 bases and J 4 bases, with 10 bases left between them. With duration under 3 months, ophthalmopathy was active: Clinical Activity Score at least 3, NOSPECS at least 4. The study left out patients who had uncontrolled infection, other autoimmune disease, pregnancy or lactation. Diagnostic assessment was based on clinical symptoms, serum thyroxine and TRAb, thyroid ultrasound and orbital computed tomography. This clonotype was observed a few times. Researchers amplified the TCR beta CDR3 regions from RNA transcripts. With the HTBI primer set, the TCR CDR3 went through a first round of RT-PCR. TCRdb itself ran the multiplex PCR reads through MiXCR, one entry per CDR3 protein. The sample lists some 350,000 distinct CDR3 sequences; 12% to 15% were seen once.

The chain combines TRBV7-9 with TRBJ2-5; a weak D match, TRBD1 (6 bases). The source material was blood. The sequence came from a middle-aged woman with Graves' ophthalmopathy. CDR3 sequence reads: CASSSSDRETQYF. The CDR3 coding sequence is TGTGCCAGCAGCTCCTCGGACAGAGAGACCCAGTACTTC.